Each of the 31 T cell receptor beta chains below was sequenced from the same sample in a study of blood T cell repertoires in COVID-19. Some clones are missing from TCRdb's copy, which holds only in-frame ones; the method was immunoSEQ multiplex PCR. The data contain some 61,000 clones, 80% to 90% of them singletons. The material sequenced was peripheral blood. The source of these receptors is a man aged 55 to 70 with acute or convalescent COVID-19.

The rearrangement joins TRBV7-3 to TRBJ2-3, with 7 bases fitting TRBD1. This CDR3 has 15 amino acids. Per germline, CDR1 SGHTA and CDR2 FQGTGA. V trimming: 4 bases; J trimming: 1 base; junction bases outside the gene matches: 5. CDR3 residues: CASSWTGVGTDTQYF. The CDR3 coding sequence is TGTGCCAGCAGCTGGACAGGTGTGGGCACAGATACGCAGTATTTT.

This clone was seen only a few times. This rearrangement joins TRBV7-2 to TRBJ2-5; D may be TRBD2 (5 bases). Trimming took 4 bases from V and 5 from J, leaving 14 bases between them. The CDR3 spans 14 residues. The germline V gene has CDR1 SGHTA and CDR2 FQGNSA. The chain's CDR3 is CASSSPGVWETQYF. The CDR3 region has the DNA TGTGCCAGCAGCTCCCCCGGGGTTTGGGAGACCCAGTACTTC.

The chain recombines TRBV27 with TRBJ1-2; 7 bases are shared with TRBD1. This CDR3 has 16 amino acids. In germline, CDR1 is MNHEY, CDR2 SMNVEV (reference sequence). Germline trimming cut 5 bases from V and 2 bases from J; bases unmatched to any gene: 11. CDR3 protein: CASSLHSPGQNYGYTF. The CDR3 DNA reads as TGTGCCAGCAGTCTCCACTCGCCGGGACAGAACTATGGCTACACCTTC.

The genes are TRBV5-1 and TRBJ2-1, with TRBD2 identical over 8 bases. Germline V gives CDR1 SGHRS, CDR2 YFSETQ. The CDR3 consists of 17 residues. V shed 5 bases and J 3 bases; nucleotides not matched to a gene: 13. The CDR3 bases are TGCGCCAGCAGTTTAGCCGCAAGCGGGGGCAGCTACAATGAGCAGTTCTTC. Amino acids: CASSLAASGGSYNEQFF. The whole variable domain, remainder taken from reference TRBV5-1 and TRBJ2-1, is KAGVTQTPRYLIKTRGQQVTLSCSPISGHRSVSWYQQTPGQGLQFLFEYFSETQRNKGNFPGRFSGRQFSNSRSEMNVSTLELGDSALYLCASSLAASGGSYNEQFFGPGTRLTVL.

This clone was recorded once. Here the CDR3 DNA reads TGTGCCAGTGAAGGGAGGACTGGGAACACTGAAGCTTTCTTT. It is translated as CASEGRTGNTEAFF. The rearrangement links TRBV19 to TRBJ1-1; D gene unclear. V lost 8 bases and J lost 1, with 14 bases in between. This CDR3 comprises 14 residues. The germline CDR1 and CDR2 sequences are LNHDA and SQIVND (reference sequence).

The chain is built from TRBV19 and TRBJ2-1; D is ambiguous. This CDR3 region has 13 residues. Germline CDR1 and CDR2: LNHDA and SQIVND (reference sequence). V was pared by 3 bases and J by 6 bases, with 9 bases between. CDR3 region: CASSISLSNEQFF. In DNA, the CDR3 is TGTGCCAGTAGTATCTCTCTTTCCAATGAGCAGTTCTTC.

Only a few counts were recorded for this clone. The CDR3 nucleotides are TGTGCCAGCAGCGCCTCTAGACAGGCCACCTATGGCTACACCTTC. Protein product: CASSASRQATYGYTF. This chain joins TRBV9 and TRBJ1-2; weak D call: TRBD1 (6 bases). The CDR3 covers 15 residues. The germline V gene encodes CDR1 SGDLS and CDR2 YYNGEE. Trimming cost V 3 bases and J 4 bases, with 16 bases left between them.

The CDR3 sequence is CASEGRGEMNTEAFF. The CDR3 region has the DNA TGTGCCAGCGAGGGCAGGGGCGAAATGAACACTGAAGCTTTCTTT. J is TRBJ1-1 and V is TRBV27; possibly TRBD1 for D (6 bases). This CDR3 has 15 amino acids. Trimming shortened V by 8 bases and J by 0 bases, and 16 bases separated the two germline ends. Germline CDR1 and CDR2: MNHEY and SMNVEV (reference sequence).

This clone was found a few times. The rearrangement links TRBV6-2 or TRBV6-3 to TRBJ1-2, with 12 positions matching TRBD1. The CDR3 is 15 residues long. V lost 6 bases and J lost 6; bases outside the gene matches: 8. The germline V gene has CDR1 MNHEY and CDR2 SVGEGT. In DNA form, the CDR3 reads TGTGCCAGCAGCTCCTGGGGACAGGGGGCTAATGGCTACACCTTC. It codes for CASSSWGQGANGYTF.

By proportion, this clone is medium-sized. The rearrangement uses TRBV9 and TRBJ1-4; D is unresolved. V was clipped by 3 bases and J by 0 bases, with 12 bases between them. There are 16 residues in the CDR3. Looked up from germline, CDR1 is SGDLS and CDR2 is YYNGEE. The CDR3 loop is CASSDRAGTTNEKLFF. The CDR3 DNA follows: TGTGCCAGCAGCGACCGGGCGGGGACAACTAATGAAAAACTGTTTTTT.

The V and J genes are TRBV2 and TRBJ2-2; D remains unclear. Germline values: CDR1 SNHLY, CDR2 FYNNEI. The V gene lost 5 bases and the J gene lost 6 bases, with 7 bases spanning the gap. CDR3 length: 12 amino acids. The CDR3 here is CASSFDSGELFF. The DNA for the CDR3 is TGTGCCAGCAGTTTCGACTCCGGGGAGCTGTTTTTT.

There are a few counts of this clone. The CDR3 nucleotides read TGTGCCAGCAGCCAAGGTTCAGGGGGTGCCTCACCCCTCCACTTT. It encodes CASSQGSGGASPLHF. V gene TRBV3-1 (or the pseudogene TRBV3-2) combines with J gene TRBJ1-6; 7 bases align to TRBD1. J gave up 10 bases and V 1 base, and 7 bases lay outside the gene matches. CDR1 and CDR2 from the germline V gene are LGHDT and YNNKEL (reference sequence). This CDR3 comprises 15 residues.

This clone came up a few times. The gene calls are TRBV5-4 and TRBJ1-1; the D gene is possibly TRBD1 (5 bases). With 4 bases removed from V and 5 bases from J, the gap between germline ends came to 12 bases. The CDR3 has 13 residues. Germline lookup yields CDR1 SGHNT and CDR2 YYREEE (reference sequence). Here the CDR3 reads CASSPPRGTEAFF. CDR3 nucleotides: TGTGCCAGCAGCCCCCCGCGGGGGACTGAAGCTTTCTTT.

The CDR3 DNA is TGTGCCAGCAGCAGTTCGGGACAAAGCCGAGACACCATATATTTT. This sequence encodes CASSSSGQSRDTIYF. The rearrangement links TRBV6-5 to TRBJ1-3; possible D gene TRBD1, 6 bases. The CDR3 length is 15 residues. Deletions cut 6 bases from V and 8 bases from J, with 20 bases between. CDR1 is MNHEY and CDR2 is SVGAGI in the germline V gene.

The chain uses TRBV7-9 and TRBJ1-2, with D possibly TRBD1 on 6 matching bases. Trimming stripped 5 bases from V and 4 bases from J, with 14 bases between. In germline, CDR1 is SEHNR, CDR2 FQNEAQ (reference sequence). This CDR3 is 14 amino acids long. The chain's CDR3 is CASSPLRTVYGYTF. CDR3 nucleotides: TGTGCCAGCAGCCCCCTCCGGACAGTCTATGGCTACACCTTC.

The rearrangement links TRBV3-1 (or the pseudogene TRBV3-2) to TRBJ1-4, with 8 bases aligning to TRBD1. Germline CDR1 LGHDT, CDR2 YNNKEL (reference sequence). Losses at the gene ends were 3 bases for V and 3 bases for J; bases not matched to a gene: 9. This CDR3 is 17 amino acids long. Written as DNA, the CDR3 is TGTGCCAGCAGCCAGTGGGCGCCCAGGGGGCCTAATGAAAAACTGTTTTTT. Its translation is CASSQWAPRGPNEKLFF.

The gene calls are TRBV6-5 and TRBJ2-3; 7 bases map to TRBD1. The CDR3 has 14 amino acids. Germline CDR1 reads MNHEY; CDR2 reads SVGAGI. Germline trimming cut 8 bases from V and 2 bases from J; bases unmatched to any gene: 7. The DNA for the CDR3 is TGTGCCAGCGCCGGACAGGAACTCACAGATACGCAGTATTTT. Its protein product is CASAGQELTDTQYF.

The CDR3 loop reads CASSSSRGQGFTYEQYF. In DNA form, the CDR3 reads TGTGCCAGCAGCTCTTCCCGTGGACAGGGTTTTACCTACGAGCAGTACTTC. V and J are TRBV7-9 and TRBJ2-7, with 8 bases matching TRBD1. CDR3 length equals 17 residues. Germline loops: CDR1 SEHNR, CDR2 FQNEAQ (reference sequence). With V trimmed by 4 bases and J by 2 bases, 13 bases remained unmatched.

This clone showed up just once. The gene calls are TRBV6-4 and TRBJ1-3; D uncertain. The germline V and J ends were trimmed by 0 bases and 0 bases, with 9 bases remaining between them. The germline CDR1 and CDR2 sequences are MRHNA and SNTAGT. The CDR3 sequence is 16 residues long. DNA for the CDR3: TGTGCCAGCAGTGACTCGAACAGCTTCTCTGGAAACACCATATATTTT. Residues: CASSDSNSFSGNTIYF.

The chain recombines TRBV6-5 with TRBJ1-2; maybe TRBD1 (6 bases). The CDR3 consists of 13 residues. V was clipped by 6 bases and J by 8 bases, with 16 bases between them. CDR1 MNHEY and CDR2 SVGAGI come from the germline V gene. CDR3 coding DNA: TGTGCCAGCAGGAAAGGGGGTTCCAAGGGCTACACCTTC. Residues: CASRKGGSKGYTF.

The CDR3 nucleotides read TGTGCCAGCAGCTCCTCAGGGTCTGAAGCTTTCTTT. Translated, it gives CASSSSGSEAFF. The chain uses TRBV5-4 and TRBJ1-1; tentative D call: TRBD1 (5 bases). Germline loops: CDR1 SGHNT, CDR2 YYREEE (reference sequence). V was trimmed by 3 bases and J by 6 bases, leaving 9 bases between them. The CDR3 consists of 12 residues.

Turning to this clone: One junction end disagrees with the germline gene, perhaps due to a read error. The DNA for the CDR3 is TGTGCCAGCAGCGTAGGAGACAGGGATTGGAGGATCTTC. Translation: CASSVGDRDWRIF. V is TRBV9 and J is TRBJ2-1, with 7 bases aligning to TRBD1. The germline V gene encodes CDR1 SGDLS and CDR2 YYNGEE. The CDR3 extends over 13 amino acids.

The chain is built from TRBV19 and TRBJ1-1; 7 bases match TRBD1. This CDR3 contains 13 residues. J gave up 5 bases and V 7 bases, and 7 bases lay outside the gene matches. Germline V gene data show CDR1 as LNHDA and CDR2 as SQIVND (reference sequence). The CDR3 bases are TGTGCCAGTACTGAGGGGGCGAGGACTGAAGCTTTCTTT. Translated, it gives CASTEGARTEAFF.

The chain uses TRBV27 and TRBJ1-4, with TRBD1 as a possible D gene (5 bases). Germline V gene data show CDR1 as MNHEY and CDR2 as SMNVEV (reference sequence). The length of the CDR3 is 15 residues. Between the trimmed V and J ends, which lost 4 bases and 7 bases, there was a span of 16 bases. CDR3 DNA: TGTGCCAGCAGTTGGAGGGGCAGGGAAAGTGAAAAACTGTTTTTT. Residues: CASSWRGRESEKLFF.

A few counts support this clone. The V gene is TRBV9, the J gene TRBJ2-5; D perhaps matches TRBD2 (5 bases). The CDR3 is 12 amino acids. Germline CDR1 reads SGDLS; CDR2 reads YYNGEE. The germline V and J ends were trimmed by 7 bases and 2 bases, with 9 bases remaining between them. CDR3 sequence: CASGGLQETQYF. CDR3 DNA: TGTGCCAGCGGAGGACTGCAAGAGACCCAGTACTTC.

V and J are TRBV5-6 and TRBJ1-5, with 9 bases that match TRBD1. Losses at the gene ends were 3 bases for V and 1 base for J; bases not matched to a gene: 5. Germline assignment: CDR1 SGHDT and CDR2 YYEEEE. This CDR3 is built from 16 residues. The CDR3 nucleotides read TGTGCCAGCAGCTGGACAGGGGATCGGAGCAATCAGCCCCAGCATTTT. This gives the protein CASSWTGDRSNQPQHF.

V is TRBV7-9 and J is TRBJ1-1; unclear D gene. This CDR3 contains 13 residues. The germline CDR1 and CDR2 sequences are SEHNR and FQNEAQ (reference sequence). V lost 5 bases and J 1 base, leaving 8 bases between the germline ends. DNA for the CDR3: TGTGCCAGCAGCCTTGGGCAGAACACTGAAGCTTTCTTT. Protein sequence: CASSLGQNTEAFF. Full variable domain (rest looked up from reference TRBV7-9 and TRBJ1-1): DTGVSQNPRHKITKRGQNVTFRCDPISEHNRLYWYRQTLGQGPEFLTYFQNEAQLEKSRLLSDRFSAERPKGSFSTLEIQRTEQGDSAMYLCASSLGQNTEAFFGQGTRLTVV.

V gene TRBV6-5 combines with J gene TRBJ1-5; 7 bases line up with TRBD1. Germline-derived CDR1 and CDR2 are MNHEY and SVGAGI. The junction had 9 bases not matched to a gene; V was cut back by 7 bases and J by 3 bases. CDR3 length equals 15 residues. CDR3 residues: CASKRGQSPNQPQHF. The CDR3 DNA sequence: TGTGCCAGCAAAAGGGGGCAGAGCCCCAATCAGCCCCAGCATTTT.

The V gene is TRBV19, the J gene TRBJ1-5; the match to TRBD1 covers 7 bases. V was pared by 6 bases and J by 16 bases, with 15 bases of the junction left unmatched. Germline V gene lookup returns CDR1 LNHDA and CDR2 SQIVND (reference sequence). There are 13 residues in the CDR3. The CDR3 DNA reads as TGTGCCAGTAGCGGTGGGGGACTCAGGGGGGCCCATTTT. Amino acid sequence: CASSGGGLRGAHF. Full variable domain (remainder filled in from reference TRBV19 and TRBJ1-5): DGGITQSPKYLFRKEGQNVTLSCEQNLNHDAMYWYRQDPGQGLRLIYYSQIVNDFQKGDIAEGYSVSREKKESFPLTVTSAQKNPTAFYLCASSGGGLRGAHFGDGTRLSIL.

This sequence joins TRBV18 and TRBJ2-2, with D possibly being TRBD1 (6 bases). Germline CDR1 and CDR2: KGHSH and LQKENI. Trimming pared 5 bases from V and 3 bases from J, leaving 16 bases between. The CDR3 is made up of 16 amino acids. DNA for the CDR3: TGTGCCAGCTCATCGAAGCAGGGGACGGACACCGGGGAGCTGTTTTTT. Translated: CASSSKQGTDTGELFF.

V is TRBV7-6 and J is TRBJ2-1; 7 bases map to TRBD2. Trimming removed 5 bases from V and 1 base from J; junction bases left unmatched: 8. This CDR3 is 16 amino acids long. The germline gives CDR1 SGHVS, CDR2 FNYEAQ. In DNA form, the CDR3 reads TGTGCCAGCAGCGGCCGAGCGGGGAGGTCCTACAATGAGCAGTTCTTC. It is translated as CASSGRAGRSYNEQFF.